This T cell receptor (beta chain) was found in a study of CD8+ T cells in alopecia areata. General observations from the study: Compared with normal scalp, lesional scalp had higher clonality and more expanded CD8+ clones.

As to this clone: Its cognate antigen is unknown.

RNA extraction was followed by reverse transcription into cDNA, which acted as the sequencing template. The assay was immunoSEQ multiplex PCR, and TCRdb's table has in-frame clones only and misses some. The sample carries under 150,000 clones, roughly three fifths recorded once. Treatment defined: oral pan-JAK inhibitor, 5-10 mg twice daily. Sorted out of PBMCs were CD4+ T cells and CD8+ T cells. The source is a human donor with alopecia areata. The input for sequencing was CD4+ T cells sorted from blood, taken at week 24, from a patient treated with tofacitinib.

CDR3 sequence: CASSSGQNTEAFF. CDR3 DNA sequence: TGCGCCAGCAGCTCGGGACAGAACACTGAAGCTTTCTTT. The chain employs TRBV5-1 and TRBJ1-1; TRBD1 is a possible D gene (6 bases). Germline assignment: CDR1 SGHRS and CDR2 YFSETQ. V shed 3 bases and J shed 1 base, with 7 bases lying between them. This CDR3 is 13 amino acids long.